The rows below give T cell receptor beta chains drawn from one sample of a study of cytomegalovirus exposure and HLA in healthy donors. Libraries were prepared by immunoSEQ multiplex PCR; TCRdb keeps only in-frame clonotypes and omits some of them. The sample's table shows some 120,000 clones. The sequenced material came from PBMCs. The source is a man aged 30 to 45 in good health and CMV-seronegative. CDR3s include the opening cysteine and the closing phenylalanine or tryptophan. D genes are given only for firm matches.

j_call v_call d_call cdr3_nt cdr3_aa
TRBJ2-7 TRBV30 - TGTGCCTGCTCCGGTGGCTACGAGCAGTACTTC CACSGGYEQYF
TRBJ2-3 TRBV29-1 TRBD1 TGCAGCGCACAGGGGTCAACAGATACGCAGTATTTT CSAQGSTDTQYF
TRBJ2-7 TRBV5-6 TRBD1 TGTGCCAGCAGTAGACAGGGGGCCTACGAGCAGTACTTC CASSRQGAYEQYF
TRBJ1-6 TRBV4-3 TRBD1 TGCGCCAGCAGCCAAGATCCCGGGACAGGGGCTTATTCACCCCTCCACTTT CASSQDPGTGAYSPLHF
TRBJ2-2 TRBV2 TRBD2 TGTGCCAGCAGTGTGTTACTAGCGGGGGGGGAAACCGGGGAGCTGTTTTTT CASSVLLAGGETGELFF
TRBJ1-2 TRBV29-1 - TGCAGCGTTGGAGTGACAGACTATGGCTACACCTTC CSVGVTDYGYTF
TRBJ2-7 TRBV18 TRBD2 TGTGCCAGCTCACCACCCGGACTAGCGGGCACCTACGAGCAGTACTTC CASSPPGLAGTYEQYF
TRBJ1-4 TRBV9 TRBD1 TGTGCCAGCAGCGCCGGGACAGGGGAACTGTGGGAAAAACTGTTTTTT CASSAGTGELWEKLFF
TRBJ2-3 TRBV7-8 TRBD2 TGTGCCAGCAGCTTAGAACTAGCGGGGGCAGATACGCAGTATTTT CASSLELAGADTQYF
TRBJ2-7 TRBV7-9 TRBD1 TGTGCCAGCAGCGCCCGACAGGGGGCCTACGAGCAGTACTTC CASSARQGAYEQYF
TRBJ1-2 TRBV6-1 - TGTGCCAGCAGTGAAGCGGGAGGGGCGATCCTCTATGGCTACACCTTC CASSEAGGAILYGYTF
TRBJ1-2 TRBV19 - TGTGCCAGTAGTATAGTACCAGGGCAGGGGATGAGCTACACCTTC CASSIVPGQGMSYTF
TRBJ1-6 TRBV5-1 TRBD1 TGCGCCAGCAGCCCGGGACAGGGGAATTCACCCCTCCACTTT CASSPGQGNSPLHF
TRBJ2-7 TRBV29-1 TRBD1 TGCAGCGCCCGTGGACAGGAGAACACGATATACGAGCAGTACTTC CSARGQENTIYEQYF
TRBJ2-3 TRBV9 TRBD2 TGTGCCAGCAGCGCCTCTCTAGCGGGGGCCCCATCGTTGGCGCAGTATTTT CASSASLAGAPSLAQYF
TRBJ2-1 TRBV27 - TGTGCCACTTCGGTAAACAATGAGCAGTTCTTC CATSVNNEQFF
TRBJ1-1 TRBV5-1 - TGCGCCAGCAGCTCGGACCTATCGGGAGAAGCTTTCTTT CASSSDLSGEAFF
TRBJ2-5 TRBV6-5 TRBD2 TGTGCCAGCAGTCCCCGACTAGCGATGGAGACCCAGTACTTC CASSPRLAMETQYF
TRBJ2-1 TRBV5-1 TRBD2 TGCGCCAGCAGCTCGACTAGCGGGGTTTACAATGAGCAGTTCTTC CASSSTSGVYNEQFF
TRBJ2-7 TRBV19 - TGTGCCAGTAGTATTGAGGGGACTCCTCCCTACGAGCAGTACTTC CASSIEGTPPYEQYF
TRBJ1-5 TRBV6-5 - TGTGCCAGCAGTTATTCGTATAGCAATCAGCCCCAGCATTTT CASSYSYSNQPQHF
TRBJ1-2 TRBV21-1 - TGTGCCAGCAGCAAAGGTCCGCCGACAGTTCCTAACTATGGCTACACCTTC CASSKGPPTVPNYGYTF
TRBJ2-3 TRBV5-1 - TGCGCCAGCAGCTGGGGCACCAACACAGATACGCAGTATTTT CASSWGTNTDTQYF
TRBJ2-1 TRBV7-2 - TGTGCCAGCAGCTCGCAGACTTACAATGAGCAGTTCTTC CASSSQTYNEQFF
TRBJ2-3 TRBV30 TRBD1 TGTGCCCAGACCGGGGACAGGGGGACAGATACGCAGTATTTT CAQTGDRGTDTQYF
TRBJ2-5 TRBV5-4 - TGTGCCAGCAGCTTGGGGGGCGGCGAGACCCAGTACTTC CASSLGGGETQYF
TRBJ2-7 TRBV6-5 TRBD2 TGTGCCAGCAGTACTAGCGGGGGGGCACCCTACGAGCAGTACTTC CASSTSGGAPYEQYF
TRBJ2-3 TRBV28 TRBD1 TGTGCCAGCGACAGGGGAGGTAGCACAGATACGCAGTATTTT CASDRGGSTDTQYF
TRBJ2-3 TRBV6-1 - TGTGCCAGCAGTGAAGCACTACTTTTCACAGATACGCAGTATTTT CASSEALLFTDTQYF
TRBJ1-1 TRBV7-2 TRBD1 TGTGCCAGCAGCTTAGTGGGACAGGGAGACACTGAAGCTTTCTTT CASSLVGQGDTEAFF
TRBJ1-2 TRBV19 TRBD1 TGTGCCAGTAGTATAGGCCCCGCAGGGGGCGCGAGCTATGGCTACACCTTC CASSIGPAGGASYGYTF
TRBJ1-1 TRBV7-3 - TGTGCCAGCAGCCCCTCAGGGGCAAACACTGAAGCTTTCTTT CASSPSGANTEAFF
TRBJ2-1 TRBV19 TRBD1 TGTGCCAGTAGAATGCCGGGACAGGGGGCTTTTGAGCAGTTCTTC CASRMPGQGAFEQFF
TRBJ2-5 TRBV27 - TGTGCCAGCAGTTTAGTGGACATGGGACGGGAGGAGACCCAGTACTTC CASSLVDMGREETQYF
TRBJ1-2 TRBV10-3 TRBD1 TGTGCCACCACACAGGGGTCGTTTGGCTACACCTTC CATTQGSFGYTF
TRBJ2-1 TRBV6-5 - TGTGCCAGCAGTTACCGCGGGGACTACAATGAGCAGTTCTTC CASSYRGDYNEQFF